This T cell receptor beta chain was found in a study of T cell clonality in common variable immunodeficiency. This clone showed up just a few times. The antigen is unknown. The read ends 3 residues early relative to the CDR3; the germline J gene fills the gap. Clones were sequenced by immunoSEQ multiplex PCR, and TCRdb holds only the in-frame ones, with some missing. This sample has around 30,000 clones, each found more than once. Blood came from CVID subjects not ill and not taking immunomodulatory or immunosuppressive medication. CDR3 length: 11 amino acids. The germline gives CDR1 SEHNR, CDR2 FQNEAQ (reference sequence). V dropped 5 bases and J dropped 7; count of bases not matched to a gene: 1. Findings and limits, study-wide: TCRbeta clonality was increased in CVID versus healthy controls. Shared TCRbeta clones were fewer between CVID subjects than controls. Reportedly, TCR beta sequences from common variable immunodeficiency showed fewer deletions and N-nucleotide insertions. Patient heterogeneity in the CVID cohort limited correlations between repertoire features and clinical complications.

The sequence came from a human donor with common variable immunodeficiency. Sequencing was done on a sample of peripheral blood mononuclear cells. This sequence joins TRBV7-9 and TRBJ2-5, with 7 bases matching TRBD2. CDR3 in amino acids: CASSGGGTQYF. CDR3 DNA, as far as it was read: TGTGCCAGCAGCGGGGGGGGGACC.